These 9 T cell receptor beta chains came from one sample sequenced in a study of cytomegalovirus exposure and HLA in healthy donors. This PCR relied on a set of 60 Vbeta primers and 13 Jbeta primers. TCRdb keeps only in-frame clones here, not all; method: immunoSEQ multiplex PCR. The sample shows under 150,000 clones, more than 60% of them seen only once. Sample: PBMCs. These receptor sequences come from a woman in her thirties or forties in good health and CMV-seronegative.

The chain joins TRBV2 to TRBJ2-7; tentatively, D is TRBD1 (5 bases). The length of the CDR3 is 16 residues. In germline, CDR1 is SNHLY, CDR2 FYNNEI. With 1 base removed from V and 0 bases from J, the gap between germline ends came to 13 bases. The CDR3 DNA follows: TGTGCCAGCAGTGAAGTAACAGGAAGGAACTCCTACGAGCAGTACTTC. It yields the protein CASSEVTGRNSYEQYF.

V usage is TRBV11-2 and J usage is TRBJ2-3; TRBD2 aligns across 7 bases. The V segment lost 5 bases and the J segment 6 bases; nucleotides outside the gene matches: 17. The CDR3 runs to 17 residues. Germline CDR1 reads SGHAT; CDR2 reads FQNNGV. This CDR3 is CASSGWTSPLLGDTQYF. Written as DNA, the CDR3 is TGTGCCAGCAGCGGGTGGACTAGTCCCCTCCTAGGGGATACGCAGTATTTT.

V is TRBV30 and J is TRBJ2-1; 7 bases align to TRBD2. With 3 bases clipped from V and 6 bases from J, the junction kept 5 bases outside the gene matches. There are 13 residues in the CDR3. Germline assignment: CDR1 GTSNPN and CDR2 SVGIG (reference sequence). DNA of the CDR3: TGTGCCTGGAGAGGACTAGTTTTCAATGAGCAGTTCTTC. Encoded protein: CAWRGLVFNEQFF.

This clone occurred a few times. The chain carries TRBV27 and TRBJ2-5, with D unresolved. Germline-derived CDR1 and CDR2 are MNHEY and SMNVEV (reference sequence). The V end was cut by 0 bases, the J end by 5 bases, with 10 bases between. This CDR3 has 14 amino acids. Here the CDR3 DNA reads TGTGCCAGCAGTTTATCGAGCCCGCGGGAGACCCAGTACTTC. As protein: CASSLSSPRETQYF.

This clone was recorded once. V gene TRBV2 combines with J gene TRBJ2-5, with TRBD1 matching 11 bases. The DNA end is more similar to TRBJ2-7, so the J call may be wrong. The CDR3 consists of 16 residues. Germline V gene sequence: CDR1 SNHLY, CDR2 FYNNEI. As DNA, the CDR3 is TGTGCCAGCACGGACAGGGGGCTACGGAGCTCCTACGAGCAGTACTTC. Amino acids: CASTDRGLRSSYEQYF.

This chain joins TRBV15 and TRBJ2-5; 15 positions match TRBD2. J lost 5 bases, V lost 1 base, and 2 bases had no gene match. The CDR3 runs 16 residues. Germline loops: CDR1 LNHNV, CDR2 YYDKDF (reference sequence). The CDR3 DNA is TGTGCCACCAGCAGAGGGGGACTAGCGGGGGGTGAGACCCAGTACTTC. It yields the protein CATSRGGLAGGETQYF.

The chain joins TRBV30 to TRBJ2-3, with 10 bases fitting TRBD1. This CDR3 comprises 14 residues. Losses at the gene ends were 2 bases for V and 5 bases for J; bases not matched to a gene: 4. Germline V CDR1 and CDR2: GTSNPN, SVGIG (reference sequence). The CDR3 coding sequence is TGTGCCTGGAGTACCGGGACAGGGGAAGATACGCAGTATTTT. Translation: CAWSTGTGEDTQYF.

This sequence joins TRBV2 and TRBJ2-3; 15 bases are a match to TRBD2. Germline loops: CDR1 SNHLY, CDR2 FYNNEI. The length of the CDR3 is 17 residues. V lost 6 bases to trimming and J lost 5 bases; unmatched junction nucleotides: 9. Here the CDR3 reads CASSTPGLAGGLDTQYF. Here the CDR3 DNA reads TGTGCCAGCAGCACTCCGGGACTAGCGGGAGGCCTAGATACGCAGTATTTT.

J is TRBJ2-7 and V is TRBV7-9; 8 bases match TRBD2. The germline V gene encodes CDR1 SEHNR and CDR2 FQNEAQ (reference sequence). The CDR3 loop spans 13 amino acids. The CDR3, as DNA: TGTTCCCTCACGGGAGGGCCTAGGGGCGAGCAGTACTTC. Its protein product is CSLTGGPRGEQYF.